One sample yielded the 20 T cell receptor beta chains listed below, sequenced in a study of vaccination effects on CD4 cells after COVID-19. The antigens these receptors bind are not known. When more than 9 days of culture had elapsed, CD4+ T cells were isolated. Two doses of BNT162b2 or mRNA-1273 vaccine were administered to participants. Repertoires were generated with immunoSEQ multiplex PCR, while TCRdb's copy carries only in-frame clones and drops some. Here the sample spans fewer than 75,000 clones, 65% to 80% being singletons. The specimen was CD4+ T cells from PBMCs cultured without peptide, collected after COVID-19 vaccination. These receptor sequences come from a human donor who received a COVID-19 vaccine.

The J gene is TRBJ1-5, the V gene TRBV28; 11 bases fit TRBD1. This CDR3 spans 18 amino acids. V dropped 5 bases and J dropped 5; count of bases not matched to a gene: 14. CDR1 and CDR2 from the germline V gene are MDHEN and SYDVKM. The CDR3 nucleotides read TGTGCCAGCAGTGCCCCGGGACAGGGGGACTGGGGGGATCAGCCCCAGCATTTT. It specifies CASSAPGQGDWGDQPQHF.

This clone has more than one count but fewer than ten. The CDR3 loop reads CASSTQGLAKGDGYTF. The CDR3 nucleotides read TGTGCCAGCAGTACCCAGGGACTCGCGAAAGGCGATGGCTACACCTTC. The chain employs TRBV2 and TRBJ1-2, with D maybe TRBD1 (5 bases). This CDR3 region has 16 residues. Germline V CDR1 and CDR2: SNHLY, FYNNEI. Trimming cost V 5 bases and J 6 bases, with 22 bases left between them.

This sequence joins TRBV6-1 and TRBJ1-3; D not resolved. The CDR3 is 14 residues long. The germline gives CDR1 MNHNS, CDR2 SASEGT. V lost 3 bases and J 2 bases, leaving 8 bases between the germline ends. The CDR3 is CASSESRAGNTIYF. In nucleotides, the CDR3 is TGTGCCAGCAGTGAGAGTAGGGCTGGAAACACCATATATTTT.

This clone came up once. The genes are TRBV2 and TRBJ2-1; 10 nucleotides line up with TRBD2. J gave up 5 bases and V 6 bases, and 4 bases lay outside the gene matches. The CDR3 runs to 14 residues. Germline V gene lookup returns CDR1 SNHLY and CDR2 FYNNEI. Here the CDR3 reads CASSPGTSDNEQFF. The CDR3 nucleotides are TGTGCCAGCAGCCCCGGGACTAGCGACAATGAGCAGTTCTTC.

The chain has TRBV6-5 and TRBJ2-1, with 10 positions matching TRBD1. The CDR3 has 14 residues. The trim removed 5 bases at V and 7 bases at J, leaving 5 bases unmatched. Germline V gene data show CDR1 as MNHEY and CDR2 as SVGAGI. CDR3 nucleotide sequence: TGTGCCAGCAGTCCGGGACAGGGGTGGAATGAGCAGTTCTTC. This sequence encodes CASSPGQGWNEQFF.

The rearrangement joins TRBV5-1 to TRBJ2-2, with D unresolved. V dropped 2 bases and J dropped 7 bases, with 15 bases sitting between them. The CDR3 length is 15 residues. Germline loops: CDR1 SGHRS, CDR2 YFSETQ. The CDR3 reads CASSLVSGNDGELFF. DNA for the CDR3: TGCGCCAGCAGCTTAGTTTCCGGAAATGACGGGGAGCTGTTTTTT.

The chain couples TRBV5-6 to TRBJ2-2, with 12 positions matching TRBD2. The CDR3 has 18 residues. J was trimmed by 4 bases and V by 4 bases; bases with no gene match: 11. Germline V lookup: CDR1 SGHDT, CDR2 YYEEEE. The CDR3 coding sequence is TGTGCCAGCAGCCCGGGCCTAGCGGGGGGGCCGGGCACCGGGGAGCTGTTTTTT. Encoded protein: CASSPGLAGGPGTGELFF. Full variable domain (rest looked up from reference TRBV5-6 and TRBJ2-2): DAGVTQSPTHLIKTRGQQVTLRCSPKSGHDTVSWYQQALGQGPQFIFQYYEEEERQRGNFPDRFSGHQFPNYSSELNVNALLLGDSALYLCASSPGLAGGPGTGELFFGEGSRLTVL.

CDR3 DNA: TGTGCCACCAGTGTTCCGGGAGCCGAGGTCCAGCATTTT. It yields the protein CATSVPGAEVQHF. The chain employs TRBV24-1 and TRBJ1-5; D is unclear. Trimming left V 5 bases short and J 12 bases short, with 16 bases between. There are 13 residues in the CDR3. Per germline, CDR1 KGHDR and CDR2 SFDVKD.

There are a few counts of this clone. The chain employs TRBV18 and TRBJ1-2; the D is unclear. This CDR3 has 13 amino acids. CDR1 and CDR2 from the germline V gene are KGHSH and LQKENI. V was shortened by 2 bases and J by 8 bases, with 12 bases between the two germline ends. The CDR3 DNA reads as TGTGCCAGCTCACCAAGTGGGAGACGCGGCTACACCTTC. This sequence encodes CASSPSGRRGYTF.

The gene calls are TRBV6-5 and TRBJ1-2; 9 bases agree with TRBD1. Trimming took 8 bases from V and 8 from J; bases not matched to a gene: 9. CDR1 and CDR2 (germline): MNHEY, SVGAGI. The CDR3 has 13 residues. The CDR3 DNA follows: TGTGCCAGCGGAAACAGGGGGCCGGGAGGCTACACCTTC. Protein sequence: CASGNRGPGGYTF.

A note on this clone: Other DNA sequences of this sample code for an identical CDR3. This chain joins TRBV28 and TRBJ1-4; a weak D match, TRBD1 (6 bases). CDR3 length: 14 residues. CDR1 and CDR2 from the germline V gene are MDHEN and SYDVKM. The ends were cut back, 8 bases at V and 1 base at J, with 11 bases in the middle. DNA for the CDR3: TGTGCCAGCTCTTCACAGGGAACTAATGAAAAACTGTTTTTT. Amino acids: CASSSQGTNEKLFF.

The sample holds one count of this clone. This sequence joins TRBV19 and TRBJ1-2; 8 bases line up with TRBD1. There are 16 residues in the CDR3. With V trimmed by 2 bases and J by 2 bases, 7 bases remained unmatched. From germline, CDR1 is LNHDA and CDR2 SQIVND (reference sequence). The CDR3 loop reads CASSIRLGQENYGYTF. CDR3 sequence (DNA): TGTGCCAGTAGTATACGTCTGGGACAGGAGAACTATGGCTACACCTTC.

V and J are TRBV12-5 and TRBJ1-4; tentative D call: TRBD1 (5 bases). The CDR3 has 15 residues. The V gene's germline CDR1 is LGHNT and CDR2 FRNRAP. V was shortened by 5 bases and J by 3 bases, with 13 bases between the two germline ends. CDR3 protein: CASGRRETANEKLFF. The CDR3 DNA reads TGTGCTAGTGGTCGGCGCGAGACAGCTAATGAAAAACTGTTTTTT.

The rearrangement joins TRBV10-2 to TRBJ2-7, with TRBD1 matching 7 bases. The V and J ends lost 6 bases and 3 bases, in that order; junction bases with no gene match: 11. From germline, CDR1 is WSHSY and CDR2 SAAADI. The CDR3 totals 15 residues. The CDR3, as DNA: TGCGCCAGCAGGCCTTCGGGCTCAGGGGGCTACGAGCAGTACGTC. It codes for CASRPSGSGGYEQYV.

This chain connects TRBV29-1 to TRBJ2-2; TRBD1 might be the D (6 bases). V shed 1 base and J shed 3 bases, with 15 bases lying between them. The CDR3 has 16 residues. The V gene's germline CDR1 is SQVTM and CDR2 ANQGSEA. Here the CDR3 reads CSVEGQDSTHTGELFF. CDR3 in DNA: TGCAGCGTTGAAGGACAGGACTCGACACACACCGGGGAGCTGTTTTTT.

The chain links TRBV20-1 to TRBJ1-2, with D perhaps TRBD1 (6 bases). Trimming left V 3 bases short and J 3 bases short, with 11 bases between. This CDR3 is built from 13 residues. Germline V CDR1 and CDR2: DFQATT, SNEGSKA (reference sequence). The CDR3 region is CSASPYRDYGYTF. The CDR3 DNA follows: TGCAGTGCTAGTCCCTACAGGGACTATGGCTACACCTTC.

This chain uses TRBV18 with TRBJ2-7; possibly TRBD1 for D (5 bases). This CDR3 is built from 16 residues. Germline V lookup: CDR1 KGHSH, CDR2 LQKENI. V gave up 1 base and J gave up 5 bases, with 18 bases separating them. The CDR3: CASSPLFWQGPHEQYV. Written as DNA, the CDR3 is TGTGCCAGCTCACCACTCTTTTGGCAGGGCCCCCACGAGCAGTACGTC.

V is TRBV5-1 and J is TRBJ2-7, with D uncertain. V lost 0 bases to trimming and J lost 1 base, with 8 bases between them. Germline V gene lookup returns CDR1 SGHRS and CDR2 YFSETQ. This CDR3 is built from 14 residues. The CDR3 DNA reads TGCGCCAGCAGCTTGGAGGGCGGTTCCTACGAGCAGTACGTC. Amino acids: CASSLEGGSYEQYV.

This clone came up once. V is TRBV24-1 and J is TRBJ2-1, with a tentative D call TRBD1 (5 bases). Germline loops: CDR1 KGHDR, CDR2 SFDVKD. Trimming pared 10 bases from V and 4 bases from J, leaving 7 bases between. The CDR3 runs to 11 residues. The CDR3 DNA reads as TGTGCCACAGGGGAATACAATGAGCAGTTCTTC. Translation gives CATGEYNEQFF.

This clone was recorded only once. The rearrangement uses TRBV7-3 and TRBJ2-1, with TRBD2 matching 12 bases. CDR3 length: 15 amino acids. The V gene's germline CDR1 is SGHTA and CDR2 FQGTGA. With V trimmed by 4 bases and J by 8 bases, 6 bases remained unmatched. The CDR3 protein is CASSSLAGGLYEQFF. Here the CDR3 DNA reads TGTGCCAGCAGCTCCCTAGCGGGGGGGCTTTATGAGCAGTTCTTC.